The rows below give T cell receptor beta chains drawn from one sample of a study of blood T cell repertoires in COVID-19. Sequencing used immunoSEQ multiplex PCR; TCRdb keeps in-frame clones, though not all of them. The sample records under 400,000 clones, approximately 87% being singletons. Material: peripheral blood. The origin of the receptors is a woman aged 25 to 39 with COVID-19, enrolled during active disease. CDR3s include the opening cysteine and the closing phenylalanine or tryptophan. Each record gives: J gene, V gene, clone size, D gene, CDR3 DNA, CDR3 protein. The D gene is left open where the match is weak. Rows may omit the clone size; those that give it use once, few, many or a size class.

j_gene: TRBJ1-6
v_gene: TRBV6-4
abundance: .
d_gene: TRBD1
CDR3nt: TGTGCCAGCAGGGCCGAACCGGGACAGGGCTCACCCCTCCACTTT
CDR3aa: CASRAEPGQGSPLHF

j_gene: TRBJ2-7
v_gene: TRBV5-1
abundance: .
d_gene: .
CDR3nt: TGCGCCAGCAGCGGAGGGGACCGTGGGGAGCAGTACTTC
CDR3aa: CASSGGDRGEQYF

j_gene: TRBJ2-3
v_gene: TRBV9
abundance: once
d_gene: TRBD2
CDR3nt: TGTGCCAGCAGTGTTACTAGCGGCGCCTCAGATACGCAGTATTTT
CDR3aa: CASSVTSGASDTQYF

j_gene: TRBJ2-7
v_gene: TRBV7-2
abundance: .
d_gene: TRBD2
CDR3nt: TGTGCCAGCAGCTTAGAAGCGGGAGTTCGATACGAGCAGTACTTC
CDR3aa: CASSLEAGVRYEQYF

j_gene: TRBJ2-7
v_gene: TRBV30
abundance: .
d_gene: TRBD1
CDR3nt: TGTGCCTGGAGTCCCGGGACAGGGTTCGACGAGCAGTACTTC
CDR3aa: CAWSPGTGFDEQYF

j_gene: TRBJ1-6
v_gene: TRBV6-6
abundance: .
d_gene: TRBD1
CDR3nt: TGTGCCAGCAGACCGCCGGGACAGCTCCTTTCACCCCTCCACTTT
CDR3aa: CASRPPGQLLSPLHF

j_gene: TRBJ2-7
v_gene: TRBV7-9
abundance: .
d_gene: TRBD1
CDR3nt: TGTGCCAGCAGCAACCTATCGACAGGGGCCTACGAGCAGTACTTC
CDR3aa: CASSNLSTGAYEQYF

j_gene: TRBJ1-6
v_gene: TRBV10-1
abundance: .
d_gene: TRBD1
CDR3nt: TGCGCCAGCAGCGAAGGACAGGGATATAATTCACCCCTCCACTTT
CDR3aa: CASSEGQGYNSPLHF

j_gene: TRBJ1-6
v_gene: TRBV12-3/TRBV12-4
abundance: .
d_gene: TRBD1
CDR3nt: TGTGCCAGCAGCGGGACAGGCAATTCACCCCTCCACTTT
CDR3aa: CASSGTGNSPLHF

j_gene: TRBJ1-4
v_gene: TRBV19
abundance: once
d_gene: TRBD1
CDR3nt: TGTGCCAGTACTTGGCGGGGACAGGGCGGTGAAAAACTGTTTTTT
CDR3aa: CASTWRGQGGEKLFF

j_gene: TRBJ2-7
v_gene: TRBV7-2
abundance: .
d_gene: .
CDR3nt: TGTGCCAGCAGCTTAGATACCCTGACAAGTACCTACGAGCAGTACTTC
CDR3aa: CASSLDTLTSTYEQYF

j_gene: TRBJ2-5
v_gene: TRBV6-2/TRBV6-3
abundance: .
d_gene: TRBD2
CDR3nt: TGTGCCAGCAGTCCCGGACTAGCGGGAGAAGGATGGACAAGAGAGACCCAGTACTTC
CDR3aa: CASSPGLAGEGWTRETQYF

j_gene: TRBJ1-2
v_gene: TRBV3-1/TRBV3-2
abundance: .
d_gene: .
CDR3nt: TGTGCCAGCAGCCAAGGCCTGGCGGAAGACTATGGCTACACCTTC
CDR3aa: CASSQGLAEDYGYTF

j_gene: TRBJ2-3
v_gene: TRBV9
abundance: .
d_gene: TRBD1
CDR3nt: TGTGCCAGCAGCCCTCGGACAGGGGGTCCAGATACGCAGTATTTT
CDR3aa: CASSPRTGGPDTQYF

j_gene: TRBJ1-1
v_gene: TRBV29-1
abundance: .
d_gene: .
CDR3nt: TGCAGCGTTGCCCTGGACAGTATGAACACTGAAGCTTTCTTT
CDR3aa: CSVALDSMNTEAFF

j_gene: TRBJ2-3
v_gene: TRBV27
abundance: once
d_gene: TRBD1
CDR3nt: TGTGCCAGCAGTTTATTTACAGGGGCGGATACGCAGTATTTT
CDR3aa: CASSLFTGADTQYF

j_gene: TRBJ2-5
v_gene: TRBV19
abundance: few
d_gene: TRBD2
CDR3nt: TGTGCCAGTAGTGGCCGGGGGGTTGAAGAGACCCAGTACTTC
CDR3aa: CASSGRGVEETQYF

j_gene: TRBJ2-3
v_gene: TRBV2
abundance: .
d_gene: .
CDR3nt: TGTGCCAGCAGACGACTAGACTTCACAGATACGCAGTATTTT
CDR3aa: CASRRLDFTDTQYF

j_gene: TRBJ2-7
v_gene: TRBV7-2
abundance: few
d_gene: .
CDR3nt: TGTGCCAGCAGCTTAGCTTTCGGGTCCCTAGGTGAGCAGTACTTC
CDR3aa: CASSLAFGSLGEQYF

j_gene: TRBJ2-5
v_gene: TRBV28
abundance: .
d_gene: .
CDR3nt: TGTGCCAGCAGACGCCCCCGAGGTTCGTACCAAGAGACCCAGTACTTC
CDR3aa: CASRRPRGSYQETQYF

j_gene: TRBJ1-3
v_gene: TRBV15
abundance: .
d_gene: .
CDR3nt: TGTGCCACCAGCCGGGGGATCAGGACAACCGGAAACACCATATATTTT
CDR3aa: CATSRGIRTTGNTIYF

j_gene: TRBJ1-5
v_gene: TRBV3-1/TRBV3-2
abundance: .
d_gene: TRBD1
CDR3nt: TGTGCCAGCAGCGCCGGGACAGCCAGCAATCAGCCCCAGCATTTT
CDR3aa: CASSAGTASNQPQHF

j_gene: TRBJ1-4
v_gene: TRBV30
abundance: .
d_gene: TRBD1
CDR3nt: TGTGCCTGGATGGACAGGGAAAATGAAAAACTGTTTTTT
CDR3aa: CAWMDRENEKLFF

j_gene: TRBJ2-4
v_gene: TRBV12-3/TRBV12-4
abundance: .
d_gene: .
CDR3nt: TGTGCCAGCACCCCACGAGGAGTTGACATTCAGTACTTC
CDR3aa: CASTPRGVDIQYF

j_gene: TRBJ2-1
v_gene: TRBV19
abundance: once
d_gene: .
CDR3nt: TGTGCCAGTAGCCGAAGCGGAGCTAGCTCCTACAATGAGCAGTTCTTC
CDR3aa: CASSRSGASSYNEQFF

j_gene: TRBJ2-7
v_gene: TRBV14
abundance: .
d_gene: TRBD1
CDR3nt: TGTGCCAGCCGGGACAGCAGCTACGAGCAGTACTTC
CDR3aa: CASRDSSYEQYF

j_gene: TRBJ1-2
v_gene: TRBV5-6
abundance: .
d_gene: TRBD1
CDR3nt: TGTGCCAGCAGCTGGTACAGGGGAGGCTACACCTTC
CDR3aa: CASSWYRGGYTF

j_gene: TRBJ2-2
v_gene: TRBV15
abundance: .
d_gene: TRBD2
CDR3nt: TGTGCCACCAGCAGAGATCTTAGCGGGAGTCCGAACACCGGGGAGCTGTTTTTT
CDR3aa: CATSRDLSGSPNTGELFF

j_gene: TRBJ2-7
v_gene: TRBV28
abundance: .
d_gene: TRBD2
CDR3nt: TGTGCCAGCAGGGTTGGCGGGACTAGCGGGTACGAGCAGTACTTC
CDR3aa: CASRVGGTSGYEQYF

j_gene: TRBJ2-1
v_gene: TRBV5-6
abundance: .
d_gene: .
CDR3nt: TGTGCCAGCAGCTCGACTACCTACAATGAGCAGTTCTTC
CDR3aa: CASSSTTYNEQFF

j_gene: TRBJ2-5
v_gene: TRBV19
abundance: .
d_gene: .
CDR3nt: TGTGCCAGTAGTGATTACGGGGGCCAGTACTTC
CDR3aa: CASSDYGGQYF

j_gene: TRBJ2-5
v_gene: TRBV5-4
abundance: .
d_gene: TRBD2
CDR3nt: TGTGCCAGCAGCTTGGCGGGGGGAGAGACCCAGTACTTC
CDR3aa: CASSLAGGETQYF

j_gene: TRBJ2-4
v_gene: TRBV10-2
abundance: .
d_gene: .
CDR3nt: TGCGCCAGCACCCTGCTCGGGAATAAAAACATTCAGTACTTC
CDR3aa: CASTLLGNKNIQYF

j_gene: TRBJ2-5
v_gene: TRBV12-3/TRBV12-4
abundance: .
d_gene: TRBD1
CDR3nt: TGTGCCAGCGCCGACAGGGGGCAAGAGACCCAGTACTTC
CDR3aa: CASADRGQETQYF

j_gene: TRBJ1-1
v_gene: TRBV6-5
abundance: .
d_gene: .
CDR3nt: TGTGCCAGCAAGGGGCTCAGGGGTGTGAACACTGAAGCTTTCTTT
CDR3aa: CASKGLRGVNTEAFF

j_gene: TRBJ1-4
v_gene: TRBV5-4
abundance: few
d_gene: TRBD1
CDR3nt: TGTGCCAGCAGCTTGTGGACAGGGGGCTTAAGTGAAAAACTGTTTTTT
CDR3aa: CASSLWTGGLSEKLFF

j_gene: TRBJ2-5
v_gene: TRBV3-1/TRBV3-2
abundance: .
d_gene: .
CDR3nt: TGTGCCAGCAGCCCGACGCGGAGCCAAGAGACCCAGTACTTC
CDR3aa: CASSPTRSQETQYF

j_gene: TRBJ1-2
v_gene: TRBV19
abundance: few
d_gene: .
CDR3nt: TGTGCCAGTAGCCCCCTCCCGGACAGCAACTATGGCTACACCTTC
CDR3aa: CASSPLPDSNYGYTF

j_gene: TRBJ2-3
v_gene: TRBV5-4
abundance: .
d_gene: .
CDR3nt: TGTGCCAGCAGCCCCAACACAGATACGCAGTATTTT
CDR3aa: CASSPNTDTQYF

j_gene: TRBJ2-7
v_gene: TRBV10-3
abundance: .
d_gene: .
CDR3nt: TGTGCCATCAGTGAAACTGGACAAACATACGAGCAGTACTTC
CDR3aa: CAISETGQTYEQYF

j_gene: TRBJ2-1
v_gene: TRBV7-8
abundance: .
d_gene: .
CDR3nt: TGTGCCAGCAGCCCCCGGTTGAGCTCCTACAATGAGCAGTTCTTC
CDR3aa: CASSPRLSSYNEQFF

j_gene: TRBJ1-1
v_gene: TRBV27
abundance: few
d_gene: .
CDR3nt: TGTGCCAGCAGTTTATTGACAGCGGGGCTGAACACTGAAGCTTTCTTT
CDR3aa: CASSLLTAGLNTEAFF

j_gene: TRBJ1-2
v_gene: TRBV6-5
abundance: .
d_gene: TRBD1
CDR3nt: TGTGCCAGCAGTTACAGCCGGGACAGGGGATACACCTTC
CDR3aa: CASSYSRDRGYTF

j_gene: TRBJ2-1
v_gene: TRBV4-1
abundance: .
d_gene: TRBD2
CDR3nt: TGCGCCAGCAGCCAAGGGGGACTAGCGGGAGGGCCCCCCAATGAGCAGTTCTTC
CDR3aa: CASSQGGLAGGPPNEQFF

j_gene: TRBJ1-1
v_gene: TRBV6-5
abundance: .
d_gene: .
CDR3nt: TGTGCCAGCAGCTACACAGTGAACACTGAAGCTTTCTTT
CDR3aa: CASSYTVNTEAFF

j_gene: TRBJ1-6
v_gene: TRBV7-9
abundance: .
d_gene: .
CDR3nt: TGTGCCAGCAGCTTAGCACACCCATCTAATTCACCCCTCCACTTT
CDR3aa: CASSLAHPSNSPLHF

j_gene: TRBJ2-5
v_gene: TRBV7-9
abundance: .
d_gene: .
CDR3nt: TGTGCCAGCAGCTTAAGCAGGGGGGAAGGAGAGACCCAGTACTTC
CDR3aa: CASSLSRGEGETQYF

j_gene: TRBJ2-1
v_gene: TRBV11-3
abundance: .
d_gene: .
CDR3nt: TGTGCCAGCAGCTTAGGTCTCGGAGGGGAGGATGAGCAGTTCTTC
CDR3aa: CASSLGLGGEDEQFF

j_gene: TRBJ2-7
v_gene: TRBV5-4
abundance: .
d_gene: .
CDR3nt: TGTGCCAGCAGCTTATACGGGCGGGACGAGCAGTACTTC
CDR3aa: CASSLYGRDEQYF

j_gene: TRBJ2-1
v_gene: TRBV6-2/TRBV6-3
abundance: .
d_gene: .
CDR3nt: TGTGCCAGCAGTTACGGCGGCAGTTCCTACAATGAGCAGTTCTTC
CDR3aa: CASSYGGSSYNEQFF

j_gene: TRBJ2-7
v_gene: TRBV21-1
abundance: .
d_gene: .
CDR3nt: TGTGCCAGCAGCAGCGGGGGGACTGTCTACGAGCAGTACTTC
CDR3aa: CASSSGGTVYEQYF

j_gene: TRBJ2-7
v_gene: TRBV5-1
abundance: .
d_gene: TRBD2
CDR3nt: TGCGCCAGCAGTTCTCTAGCGGGAGTAAGCTACGAGCAGTACTTC
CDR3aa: CASSSLAGVSYEQYF

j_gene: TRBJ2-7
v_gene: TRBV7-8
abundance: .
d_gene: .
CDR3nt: TGTGCCAGCAGCTTAGGGGTAGGCCGGGACACTCGCTACGAGCAGTACTTC
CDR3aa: CASSLGVGRDTRYEQYF